This T cell receptor (beta chain) stems from a study of CD8 T cells in ankylosing spondylitis. The study's findings and limits: Prior work had noted some motif variants in reactive arthritis blood and synovial fluid. What appeared characteristic of ankylosing spondylitis blood was a TCR beta motif of 7 or 8 highly homologous variants. The authors reported significant enrichment of disease-linked clones in matched ankylosing spondylitis synovial fluid.

This clonotype was recorded a few times. As yet, its antigen is unknown. TCRdb recomputed calls from the 5' RACE reads with MiXCR, one row per CDR3 protein. The table lists 150,000 to 200,000 distinct CDR3 sequences, 30% to 35% of them singletons. The CDR3 is made up of 15 amino acids. Per germline, CDR1 LNHDA and CDR2 SQIVND (reference sequence). Trimming took 4 bases from V and 0 from J, leaving 10 bases between them. The receptor was isolated from a male donor with ankylosing spondylitis. The gene calls are TRBV19 and TRBJ1-5; D possibly corresponds to TRBD1 (5 bases). The sequenced material came from synovial fluid, either unsorted or a sorted T cell fraction (not recorded which). The CDR3: CASSTPGGSNQPQHF. CDR3 in DNA: TGTGCCAGTAGTACCCCGGGGGGTAGCAATCAGCCCCAGCATTTT.